Listed below are T cell receptor beta chains from one sample, sequenced in a study of cytomegalovirus exposure and HLA in healthy donors. Clones were read by immunoSEQ multiplex PCR, and TCRdb kept only the in-frame ones, dropping some. The repertoire holds approximately 130,000 clones, with approximately 80% as singletons. Sample: PBMCs. The receptors shown here come from a woman aged 40 to 50 in good health and CMV-seronegative. CDR3s include the opening cysteine and the closing phenylalanine or tryptophan. A D gene is named only where the DNA matches it firmly. Only some rows state a clone size, as once, few, many or a class for expanded clones.

>TRBJ1-1|TRBV19|.|.
TGTGCCAGTAGTATAGACGAGATCAACACTGAAGCTTTCTTT
CASSIDEINTEAFF
>TRBJ1-4|TRBV13|.|few
TGTGCCAGCAGGGGTCGGGGATTTGCTAATGAAAAACTGTTTTTT
CASRGRGFANEKLFF
>TRBJ2-1|TRBV6-5|TRBD1|.
TGTGCCAGCAGCCCCGGACAGGGCCGTTACAATGAGCAGTTCTTC
CASSPGQGRYNEQFF
>TRBJ2-1|TRBV4-2|TRBD2|.
TGTGCCAGCAGCCAAGATAGCGGGGGGGCGCCCAATGAGCAGTTCTTC
CASSQDSGGAPNEQFF
>TRBJ1-2|TRBV9|TRBD1|.
TGTGCCAGCAGGGGAGGACAGGGAGAGTATGGCTACACCTTC
CASRGGQGEYGYTF
>TRBJ2-3|TRBV19|TRBD2|.
TGTGCCACCGGGACTAGCGGGAGAGATACGCAGTATTTT
CATGTSGRDTQYF
>TRBJ2-7|TRBV15|.|.
TGTGCCACCAGCTGGGGCAGTGCATCCTACGAGCAGTACTTC
CATSWGSASYEQYF
>TRBJ1-3|TRBV9|.|.
TGTGCCAGCAGCCCCCGAAGGGAGGGCCTTGGAAACACCATATATTTT
CASSPRREGLGNTIYF
>TRBJ2-1|TRBV19|TRBD2|.
TGTGCCAGTAGTATTCACGTAGCGGGCACCTCCTACAATGAGCAGTTCTTC
CASSIHVAGTSYNEQFF
>TRBJ2-7|TRBV15|TRBD2|.
TGTGCCACCAGCAGAGATGGGACTAGCGGGAGCGGGGAGCAGTACTTC
CATSRDGTSGSGEQYF
>TRBJ1-4|TRBV6-6|TRBD1|.
TGTGCCAGCAGGAAGACAGGGGGAGGTGAAAAACTGTTTTTT
CASRKTGGGEKLFF
>TRBJ2-7|TRBV7-9|TRBD2|.
TGTGCCAGCACCTGGGAGGGGTCCTACGAGCAGTACTTC
CASTWEGSYEQYF
>TRBJ1-2|TRBV5-1|.|.
TGCGCCAGCAGCTTGGAGGCAGGGGAGAATCTTGGCTACACCTTC
CASSLEAGENLGYTF
>TRBJ1-4|TRBV7-9|.|.
TGTGCCAGCAGCTCCCCTCTAGGGGACAACGAAAAACTGTTTTTT
CASSSPLGDNEKLFF
>TRBJ1-5|TRBV19|TRBD1|few
TGTGCCACCGCGGACAGGGGCAATCAGCCCCAGCATTTT
CATADRGNQPQHF
>TRBJ1-4|TRBV5-1|.|.
TGCGCCAGCAGCTTTACACCCGCAACTAATGAAAAACTGTTTTTT
CASSFTPATNEKLFF
>TRBJ2-1|TRBV20-1|.|.
TGCAGTGCTAGAGCGGACAATGAGCAGTTCTTC
CSARADNEQFF
>TRBJ2-5|TRBV4-3|TRBD2|.
TGCGCCAGCAGCCAAGATTGGCTAGCGGGAGAAGAGACCCAGTACTTC
CASSQDWLAGEETQYF
>TRBJ1-2|TRBV5-1|TRBD1|few
TGCGCCAGCAGCCAGGACAGGGCACACGTCTATGGCTACACCTTC
CASSQDRAHVYGYTF
>TRBJ2-1|TRBV10-3|.|.
TGTGCCATCAGTGACTCCACAGGTTTCTCCTACAATGAGCAGTTCTTC
CAISDSTGFSYNEQFF